Shown below are 21 T cell receptor beta chains from a single sample sequenced in a study of CD8 T cells in Susac syndrome. RNA in amounts of about 0.5 to 1 ug was reverse transcribed with random hexamers. TCRdb reprocessed the immunoSEQ multiplex PCR reads with MiXCR, giving one entry per CDR3 protein. The sample shows nearly 200,000 distinct CDR3 sequences, over 90% of them seen only once. The sequencing sample was made of CD4+ T cells from PBMCs. Receptors originate from a human donor with multiple sclerosis.

The chain employs TRBV4-1 and TRBJ1-2; perhaps TRBD1 as D (5 bases). This CDR3 is 16 amino acids long. V was clipped by 4 bases and J by 4 bases, with 19 bases between them. The germline V gene encodes CDR1 MGHRA and CDR2 YSYEKL. The CDR3 loop reads CASSRTGTLRTYGYTF. CDR3 in DNA: TGCGCCAGCAGCCGAACCGGGACCCTGCGGACCTATGGCTACACCTTC.

The chain employs TRBV11-2 and TRBJ2-1, with TRBD2 matching 9 bases. The V gene's germline CDR1 is SGHAT and CDR2 FQNNGV. V was clipped by 2 bases and J by 2 bases; unmatched bases: 4. The CDR3 has 16 amino acids. The CDR3 here is CASSLFSSGTYNEQFF. CDR3 nucleotide sequence: TGTGCCAGCAGCTTATTCTCTAGCGGGACCTACAATGAGCAGTTCTTC.

A few counts support this clonotype. V gene TRBV12-3 or TRBV12-4 combines with J gene TRBJ2-5; D is unclear. V dropped 1 base and J dropped 0 bases, with 3 bases sitting between them. CDR3 length: 13 amino acids. As DNA, the CDR3 is TGTGCCAGCAGTTTAGGGAACCAAGAGACCCAGTACTTC. This codes for CASSLGNQETQYF.

The rearrangement links TRBV30 to TRBJ1-6; possible D gene TRBD1, 5 bases. The germline V gene encodes CDR1 GTSNPN and CDR2 SVGIG (reference sequence). The CDR3 is 12 amino acids. The CDR3 bases are TGTGCAGCTCAGAGGGGCAGTTCACCCCTCCACTTT. Protein sequence: CAAQRGSSPLHF.

The V gene is TRBV29-1, the J gene TRBJ1-2; D may be TRBD1 (5 bases). Trimming took 7 bases from V and 3 from J, leaving 12 bases between them. The CDR3 has 12 amino acids. Germline lookup yields CDR1 SQVTM and CDR2 ANQGSEA. CDR3: CSGRTQDYGYTF. DNA of the CDR3: TGCAGCGGACGCACACAGGACTATGGCTACACCTTC.

The J gene is TRBJ2-7, the V gene TRBV6-6, with TRBD1 matching over 10 bases. Germline lookup yields CDR1 MNHNY and CDR2 SVGAGI (reference sequence). With V trimmed by 1 base and J by 7 bases, 4 bases remained unmatched. This CDR3 has 14 residues. CDR3 nucleotide sequence: TGTGCCAGCAGTTACTACGGACAGGGGGGAGAGCAGTACTTC. Its translation is CASSYYGQGGEQYF.

The chain is built from TRBV4-2 and TRBJ1-2; D gene uncertain. The CDR3 covers 15 residues. Trimming removed 1 base at V and 2 bases at J, with 11 bases between. The germline gives CDR1 LGHNA, CDR2 YNFKEQ. The CDR3 protein is CASSQGPLDNYGYTF. The CDR3 DNA reads TGTGCCAGCAGCCAAGGACCTCTGGACAACTATGGCTACACCTTC.

This chain links TRBV3-1 with TRBJ1-1, with D possibly TRBD1 on 6 matching bases. Trimming pared 4 bases from V and 3 bases from J, leaving 12 bases between. Germline V gene lookup returns CDR1 LGHDT and CDR2 YNNKEL (reference sequence). The CDR3 totals 14 residues. CDR3 in amino acids: CASSRQAGDTEAFF. CDR3 DNA sequence: TGTGCCAGCAGCCGACAGGCAGGGGACACTGAAGCTTTCTTT.

The chain combines TRBV11-2 with TRBJ2-3; the D is unclear. Trimming cost V 5 bases and J 6 bases, with 9 bases left between them. Germline V gene sequence: CDR1 SGHAT, CDR2 FQNNGV. CDR3 length equals 12 residues. CDR3 bases: TGTGCCAGCAGCGGACCGAGGGATACGCAGTATTTT. Protein sequence: CASSGPRDTQYF. The full variable domain, completed using reference TRBV11-2 and TRBJ2-3, is EAGVAQSPRYKIIEKRQSVAFWCNPISGHATLYWYQQILGQGPKLLIQFQNNGVVDDSQLPKDRFSAERLKGVDSTLKIQPAKLEDSAVYLCASSGPRDTQYFGPGTRLTVL.

This chain connects TRBV7-2 to TRBJ2-7; D is tentatively TRBD1 or TRBD2 (6 bases each). V shed 2 bases and J shed 0 bases, with 11 bases lying between them. Germline V gene sequence: CDR1 SGHTA, CDR2 FQGNSA. The CDR3 spans 15 residues. The CDR3 DNA is TGTGCCAGCAGCTTATTTAGGGGGGCCTCCTACGAGCAGTACTTC. Residues: CASSLFRGASYEQYF.

J is TRBJ1-1 and V is TRBV15, with D tentatively TRBD1 (6 bases). The V end lost 3 bases, the J end lost 0 bases, and 11 bases lay between the germline ends. The CDR3 has 15 amino acids. Germline V lookup: CDR1 LNHNV, CDR2 YYDKDF (reference sequence). In DNA form, the CDR3 reads TGTGCCACCAGCAGGGCAGGGGTGGTGAACACTGAAGCTTTCTTT. Translating it yields CATSRAGVVNTEAFF.

V gene TRBV18 combines with J gene TRBJ2-2, with 8 bases that match TRBD1. The CDR3 has 15 residues. With 2 bases clipped from V and 7 bases from J, the junction kept 6 bases outside the gene matches. Germline V gives CDR1 KGHSH, CDR2 LQKENI. The chain's CDR3 is CASSPKTGVSGELFF. CDR3 bases: TGTGCCAGCTCACCAAAGACAGGGGTCAGCGGGGAGCTGTTTTTT.

In its sample, this clonotype was seen once. This chain uses TRBV2 with TRBJ1-2; 7 bases fit TRBD1. The CDR3 loop spans 13 amino acids. The V gene's germline CDR1 is SNHLY and CDR2 FYNNEI. V lost 5 bases, J lost 8 bases, and 8 bases stayed unmatched. CDR3 protein: CASSPRDRGGYTF. For the CDR3, the DNA is TGTGCCAGCAGTCCCCGGGACAGAGGCGGCTACACCTTC.

The V gene is TRBV9, the J gene TRBJ1-5, with unresolved D. The germline V gene encodes CDR1 SGDLS and CDR2 YYNGEE. V lost 3 bases and J lost 9, with 10 bases in between. The CDR3 totals 12 residues. The DNA for the CDR3 is TGTGCCAGCAGCGGGCCTTGGGGGCCCCAGCATTTT. It encodes CASSGPWGPQHF.

The chain employs TRBV24-1 and TRBJ2-1, with 7 nucleotides matching TRBD1. This CDR3 spans 13 amino acids. Trimming cost V 7 bases and J 10 bases; bases outside gene matches: 9. Germline assignment: CDR1 KGHDR and CDR2 SFDVKD. CDR3 in amino acids: CATSLDRDREQFF. The DNA of the CDR3 is TGTGCCACCAGCCTTGACAGGGACCGGGAGCAGTTCTTC.

The chain is built from TRBV5-1 and TRBJ2-7; TRBD1 agrees at 7 bases. Losses at the gene ends were 0 bases for V and 2 bases for J; bases not matched to a gene: 5. Germline V gene data show CDR1 as SGHRS and CDR2 as YFSETQ. This CDR3 region has 15 residues. The CDR3, as DNA: TGCGCCAGCAGCTTGGTAGGGGGACAGCCCTACGAGCAGTACTTC. Translated: CASSLVGGQPYEQYF.

V usage is TRBV20-1 and J usage is TRBJ2-3; D is uncertain. CDR1 and CDR2 (germline): DFQATT, SNEGSKA (reference sequence). V gave up 1 base and J gave up 5 bases, with 4 bases separating them. The CDR3 runs 11 residues. CDR3 nucleotides: TGCAGTGCTAGAGTAAAAGATACGCAGTATTTT. Amino acids: CSARVKDTQYF.

The chain employs TRBV18 and TRBJ1-2, with D unclear. This CDR3 has 14 residues. The ends were cut back, 8 bases at V and 4 bases at J, with 17 bases in the middle. Germline V gene data show CDR1 as KGHSH and CDR2 as LQKENI. CDR3 amino acids: CASQDVTGAYGYTF. CDR3 DNA: TGTGCCAGCCAAGACGTGACGGGAGCCTATGGCTACACCTTC.

This clonotype showed up just once. V is TRBV4-1 and J is TRBJ2-3, with TRBD2 matching 9 bases. Per germline, CDR1 MGHRA and CDR2 YSYEKL. The ends lost 5 bases at V and 1 base at J; junction bases unmatched: 4. The CDR3 spans 15 residues. CDR3 protein: CASSSGGRGTDTQYF. In DNA, the CDR3 is TGCGCCAGCAGCAGCGGGGGGCGGGGCACAGATACGCAGTATTTT.

The rearrangement joins TRBV11-3 to TRBJ2-5, with D perhaps matching TRBD1 (6 bases). Per germline, CDR1 SGHNT and CDR2 YENEEA. V was shortened by 5 bases and J by 1 base, with 14 bases between the two germline ends. This CDR3 spans 15 amino acids. CDR3 in DNA: TGTGCCAGCAGCCTGGATTACAGGGTCCAAGAGACCCAGTACTTC. Its translation is CASSLDYRVQETQYF.

The rearrangement joins TRBV24-1 to TRBJ2-1; D is perhaps TRBD2 (7 bases). Germline assignment: CDR1 KGHDR and CDR2 SFDVKD. The length of the CDR3 is 16 residues. Between the trimmed V and J ends, which lost 4 bases and 7 bases, there was a span of 19 bases. CDR3 amino acids: CATSEYVGEGENEQFF. CDR3 in DNA: TGTGCCACCAGTGAATACGTCGGGGAGGGGGAAAATGAGCAGTTCTTC.